These 11 T cell receptor beta chains came from one sample sequenced in a study of blood T cell repertoires in COVID-19. Only in-frame clones appear in the TCRdb table, and some are missing; sequencing was by immunoSEQ multiplex PCR. Of roughly 110,000 clones detected, over 60% appear once; the ten largest clones hold 4.3%. Sequenced material: peripheral blood. Receptor source: a man in his sixties or seventies with acute or convalescent COVID-19.

This clone was counted once. The J gene is TRBJ2-7, the V gene TRBV10-1; TRBD1 matches 9 bases. Germline lookup yields CDR1 WNHNN and CDR2 SYGVQD (reference sequence). The CDR3 sequence is 16 residues long. V shed 0 bases, J shed 0 bases, and the junction held 3 bases outside the gene matches. The CDR3 DNA reads TGCGCCAGCAGTGAGTCCGGGACAGGGTACTCCTACGAGCAGTACTTC. As protein: CASSESGTGYSYEQYF.

The chain combines TRBV6-2 or TRBV6-3 with TRBJ2-1; the match to TRBD2 covers 9 bases. This CDR3 comprises 16 residues. Per germline, CDR1 MNHEY and CDR2 SVGEGT. Trimming at V came to 0 bases and at J to 4 bases, leaving 4 bases not matched to a gene. CDR3 DNA sequence: TGTGCCAGCAGTTACTCGATGAGCGGGGGGTACAATGAGCAGTTCTTC. Residues: CASSYSMSGGYNEQFF.

This clone was recorded once. CDR3 protein: CASSLPPGQGRFF. The CDR3 nucleotides read TGTGCCAGCAGTTTGCCCCCAGGACAGGGTAGATTCTTC. The chain has TRBV12-3 or TRBV12-4 and TRBJ2-1, with 8 bases aligning to TRBD1. V was pared by 3 bases and J by 16 bases, with 11 bases of the junction left unmatched. The CDR3 totals 13 residues.

The genes are TRBV9 and TRBJ2-2; 12 bases are a match to TRBD1. This CDR3 spans 16 amino acids. V lost 3 bases and J lost 5; bases outside the gene matches: 5. From germline, CDR1 is SGDLS and CDR2 YYNGEE. CDR3 region: CASSGGQGAITGELFF. CDR3 DNA: TGTGCCAGCAGCGGGGGACAGGGGGCTATAACCGGGGAGCTGTTTTTT.

This clone was detected a few times. This chain connects TRBV3-1 (or the pseudogene TRBV3-2) to TRBJ1-1; TRBD1 might be the D (5 bases). The CDR3 consists of 14 residues. Germline V gives CDR1 LGHDT, CDR2 YNNKEL (reference sequence). V was shortened by 3 bases and J by 13 bases, with 21 bases between the two germline ends. The CDR3 loop is CASSHGHRAGLGFF. The CDR3 DNA follows: TGTGCCAGCAGCCACGGCCACCGGGCAGGGTTGGGTTTCTTT.

This clone was observed once. This chain connects TRBV14 to TRBJ1-3; D uncertain. The germline gives CDR1 SGHDN, CDR2 FVKESK. This CDR3 comprises 14 residues. V lost 4 bases, J lost 9 bases, and 16 bases lay in between. Here the CDR3 reads CASSLLGTSGTIYF. The CDR3 DNA reads as TGTGCCAGCAGCCTCCTCGGAACCTCGGGCACCATATATTTT.

V gene TRBV19 combines with J gene TRBJ1-6, with TRBD1 as a possible D gene (6 bases). Germline assignment: CDR1 LNHDA and CDR2 SQIVND (reference sequence). V lost 2 bases, J lost 6 bases, and 14 bases lay in between. CDR3 length equals 16 residues. The chain's CDR3 is CASSISWGLRNSPLHF. CDR3 bases: TGTGCCAGTAGTATATCTTGGGGGCTACGTAATTCACCCCTCCACTTT.

In DNA form, the CDR3 reads TGCGCCAGCAGCCAAGATAGAGCGGTAAGGACTGAAGCTTTCTTT. Translation gives CASSQDRAVRTEAFF. V gene TRBV4-3 combines with J gene TRBJ1-1; D unresolved. The V gene lost 0 bases and the J gene lost 5 bases, with 13 bases spanning the gap. Germline V gives CDR1 LGHNA, CDR2 YSLEER. This CDR3 contains 15 residues.

The CDR3 nucleotides read TGCGCCAGCAGCTTGTTCGGTGTCCAGGGGGATTCACCCCTCCACTTT. Its protein product is CASSLFGVQGDSPLHF. This chain joins TRBV5-1 and TRBJ1-6; 7 bases align to TRBD1. The CDR3 spans 16 residues. Germline assignment: CDR1 SGHRS and CDR2 YFSETQ. V shed 1 base, J shed 8 bases, and the junction held 9 bases outside the gene matches.

The chain has TRBV6-4 and TRBJ2-5; 12 bases map to TRBD2. Per germline, CDR1 MRHNA and CDR2 SNTAGT. The CDR3 covers 15 residues. Trimming took 8 bases from V and 0 from J; bases not matched to a gene: 4. The DNA for the CDR3 is TGTGCCAGCGACACTAGCGGGGGGAACCAAGAGACCCAGTACTTC. Amino acid sequence: CASDTSGGNQETQYF.

V is TRBV5-4 and J is TRBJ2-1; 7 nucleotides align to TRBD2. The V segment lost 0 bases and the J segment 3 bases; nucleotides outside the gene matches: 3. This CDR3 comprises 15 residues. Looked up from germline, CDR1 is SGHNT and CDR2 is YYREEE (reference sequence). The CDR3 bases are TGTGCCAGCAGCTTGGCGGGGGACTACTACAATGAGCAGTTCTTC. This codes for CASSLAGDYYNEQFF.